Following are 30 T cell receptor beta chains from one sample sequenced in a study of blood T cell repertoires in COVID-19. Clones were read by immunoSEQ multiplex PCR, and TCRdb kept only the in-frame ones, dropping some. In the table there are 110,000 to 150,000 clones, around 86% of which are singletons. The sequenced material came from peripheral blood. The origin of the receptors is a woman at least 80 years old with acute or convalescent COVID-19.

The rearrangement links TRBV27 to TRBJ1-6, with D unresolved. CDR1 is MNHEY and CDR2 is SMNVEV in the germline V gene (reference sequence). V shed 5 bases and J shed 7 bases, with 9 bases lying between them. There are 13 residues in the CDR3. CDR3 sequence reads: CASSVKRNSPLHF. Written as DNA, the CDR3 is TGTGCCAGCAGTGTGAAACGGAATTCACCCCTCCACTTT.

This chain uses TRBV19 with TRBJ2-7; possibly TRBD1 for D (5 bases). V lost 4 bases, J lost 0 bases, and 13 bases lay in between. Looked up from germline, CDR1 is LNHDA and CDR2 is SQIVND (reference sequence). The CDR3 sequence is 15 residues long. DNA of the CDR3: TGTGCCAGTAGTACCTCGGACAAGGTCTCCTACGAGCAGTACTTC. It specifies CASSTSDKVSYEQYF.

V is TRBV20-1 and J is TRBJ1-5, with a tentative D call TRBD1 (6 bases). Between the trimmed V and J ends, which lost 3 bases and 5 bases, there was a span of 14 bases. The CDR3 sequence is 14 residues long. Germline V gene sequence: CDR1 DFQATT, CDR2 SNEGSKA (reference sequence). The CDR3 DNA is TGCAGTGCTAGTTCAGGGGATCCGGATCAGCCCCAGCATTTT. It translates to CSASSGDPDQPQHF.

The V call is TRBV5-1, the J call TRBJ2-2, with D perhaps matching TRBD1 (6 bases). Trimming took 0 bases from V and 10 from J, leaving 13 bases between them. CDR3 length: 14 residues. Germline CDR1 reads SGHRS; CDR2 reads YFSETQ. CDR3 nucleotide sequence: TGCGCCAGCAGCTTGGGGAACAGGGATTCGGAGCTGTTTTTT. Its protein is CASSLGNRDSELFF.

The chain uses TRBV6-6 and TRBJ1-5; maybe TRBD1 (6 bases). Trimming removed 2 bases at V and 4 bases at J, with 9 bases between. There are 14 residues in the CDR3. Germline V gene data show CDR1 as MNHNY and CDR2 as SVGAGI (reference sequence). In DNA, the CDR3 is TGTGCCAGCAGTTACAACAGGGAGAATCAGCCCCAGCATTTT. Protein sequence: CASSYNRENQPQHF.

The rearrangement joins TRBV4-1 to TRBJ2-3; weak D call: TRBD1 (5 bases). CDR1 is MGHRA, CDR2 YSYEKL, per germline. The CDR3 covers 17 residues. Trimming left V 0 bases short and J 5 bases short, with 18 bases between. The CDR3 coding sequence is TGCGCCAGCAGCCAAGATTTCAGGGCAGGGATTAGAGATACGCAGTATTTT. Protein: CASSQDFRAGIRDTQYF.

V is TRBV2 and J is TRBJ2-5, with TRBD1 identical over 7 bases. Germline loops: CDR1 SNHLY, CDR2 FYNNEI. This CDR3 has 12 amino acids. V trimming: 2 bases; J trimming: 13 bases; junction bases outside the gene matches: 7. CDR3 sequence reads: CASSERDRAGYF. CDR3 nucleotide sequence: TGTGCCAGCAGTGAAAGAGACAGGGCTGGGTACTTC.

V usage is TRBV5-1 and J usage is TRBJ2-3, with 7 bases matching TRBD2. The CDR3 is 14 amino acids. Germline CDR1 is SGHRS and CDR2 is YFSETQ. V shed 4 bases, J shed 6 bases, and the junction held 8 bases outside the gene matches. CDR3 sequence (DNA): TGCGCCAGCAGCCCCCGGACTAGTCGGGATACGCAGTATTTT. Translation: CASSPRTSRDTQYF.

The sample holds one count of this clone. The CDR3 DNA sequence: TGTGCCAGCAGCCGCCCTAGCGGGGGGGCCACTGAGCAGTTCTTC. This encodes CASSRPSGGATEQFF. The rearrangement uses TRBV7-9 and TRBJ2-1; the match to TRBD2 covers 12 bases. The CDR3 is made up of 15 amino acids. With 5 bases clipped from V and 9 bases from J, the junction kept 8 bases outside the gene matches. Germline CDR1 and CDR2: SEHNR and FQNEAQ (reference sequence).

This clone was observed a single time. The V call is TRBV11-2, the J call TRBJ2-5; D is possibly TRBD2 (6 bases). The CDR3 consists of 15 residues. Trimming took 6 bases from V and 4 from J, leaving 18 bases between them. The germline V gene encodes CDR1 SGHAT and CDR2 FQNNGV. CDR3 DNA: TGTGCCAGCAGAAACCCCTATCTAGCGAGAGAGACCCAGTACTTC. It codes for CASRNPYLARETQYF.

The chain links TRBV9 to TRBJ2-1, with D possibly being TRBD2 (6 bases). V lost 0 bases and J lost 2, with 6 bases in between. The CDR3 covers 14 residues. Germline lookup yields CDR1 SGDLS and CDR2 YYNGEE. CDR3: CASSVGGAYNEQFF. DNA for the CDR3: TGTGCCAGCAGCGTAGGGGGGGCCTACAATGAGCAGTTCTTC.

The V call is TRBV24-1, the J call TRBJ2-1; TRBD2 matches at 7 bases. CDR3 size: 13 residues. Germline V gives CDR1 KGHDR, CDR2 SFDVKD. V was pared by 1 base and J by 13 bases, with 6 bases of the junction left unmatched. The CDR3 DNA reads TGTGCCACCAGTGATTTCGGGGGACTAACTCAGTTCTTC. Translation gives CATSDFGGLTQFF.

The rearrangement joins TRBV10-2 to TRBJ2-7; a weak D match, TRBD1 (5 bases). The CDR3 runs to 13 residues. Per germline, CDR1 WSHSY and CDR2 SAAADI. Trimming pared 7 bases from V and 3 bases from J, leaving 13 bases between. The CDR3 coding sequence is TGCGCCAGCAAGGGGTTTCTGAACTACGAGCAGTACTTC. Protein sequence: CASKGFLNYEQYF.

This clone was found a few times. V gene TRBV2 combines with J gene TRBJ1-2; D ambiguous. This CDR3 has 14 residues. Germline assignment: CDR1 SNHLY and CDR2 FYNNEI. With 2 bases removed from V and 3 bases from J, the gap between germline ends came to 10 bases. CDR3 amino acids: CASSERPRDYGYTF. DNA for the CDR3: TGTGCCAGCAGTGAACGGCCCCGGGACTATGGCTACACCTTC.

The rearrangement joins TRBV7-3 to TRBJ2-5; D gene unclear. V lost 1 base and J 3 bases, leaving 12 bases between the germline ends. The CDR3 sequence is 15 residues long. Germline V lookup: CDR1 SGHTA, CDR2 FQGTGA. The CDR3 here is CASSLNAARKETQYF. CDR3 nucleotide sequence: TGTGCCAGCAGCTTAAACGCAGCCAGGAAAGAGACCCAGTACTTC.

The gene calls are TRBV7-9 and TRBJ2-7, with 7 bases that match TRBD2. This CDR3 is built from 17 residues. Trimming cost V 5 bases and J 3 bases; bases outside gene matches: 16. CDR1 and CDR2 (germline): SEHNR, FQNEAQ (reference sequence). For the CDR3, the DNA is TGTGCCAGCAGCCCCCACTTCAGGGAGCGGGGTTACTACGAGCAGTACTTC. Residues: CASSPHFRERGYYEQYF.

The chain uses TRBV6-2 or TRBV6-3 and TRBJ2-5; TRBD1 is a possible D gene (6 bases). Germline V gene lookup returns CDR1 MNHEY and CDR2 SVGEGT. CDR3 length: 12 residues. Trimming pared 2 bases from V and 9 bases from J, leaving 10 bases between. The chain's CDR3 is CASSYGQRAQYF. The CDR3 DNA follows: TGTGCCAGCAGTTACGGACAGAGGGCCCAGTACTTC.

The chain employs TRBV29-1 and TRBJ1-1; 7 bases align to TRBD1. Looked up from germline, CDR1 is SQVTM and CDR2 is ANQGSEA. V gave up 6 bases and J gave up 4 bases; unmatched junction bases: 14. There are 15 residues in the CDR3. For the CDR3, the DNA is TGCAGCGTATTCCTGAGGGACAGTAAAATCACTGAAGCTTTCTTT. Translating gives CSVFLRDSKITEAFF.

This chain connects TRBV6-5 to TRBJ2-5; no definite D call. CDR3 length: 13 residues. Germline CDR1 is MNHEY and CDR2 is SVGAGI. Between the trimmed V and J ends, which lost 7 bases and 4 bases, there was a span of 13 bases. CDR3: CASTDSRRETQYF. The CDR3 bases are TGTGCCAGCACCGACTCGAGGCGAGAGACCCAGTACTTC.

This sequence joins TRBV28 and TRBJ2-2; possible D gene TRBD2, 5 bases. The V gene lost 9 bases and the J gene lost 0 bases, with 14 bases spanning the gap. Germline V CDR1 and CDR2: MDHEN, SYDVKM. This CDR3 contains 15 residues. The CDR3 loop reads CASTLAPTNTGELFF. CDR3 nucleotide sequence: TGTGCCAGTACCCTAGCTCCGACGAACACCGGGGAGCTGTTTTTT.

J is TRBJ2-5 and V is TRBV29-1; 7 bases agree with TRBD2. The CDR3 spans 13 residues. From germline, CDR1 is SQVTM and CDR2 ANQGSEA. V shed 7 bases and J 5 bases; nucleotides not matched to a gene: 10. CDR3 DNA: TGCAGCGCCTGCGCGGGGGTGGGGGAGACCCAGTACTTC. This translates into CSACAGVGETQYF.

This clone was counted a single time. The V gene is TRBV28, the J gene TRBJ2-5; D might be TRBD1 (6 bases). CDR3 length equals 14 residues. CDR1 and CDR2 from the germline V gene are MDHEN and SYDVKM. V was clipped by 7 bases and J by 7 bases, with 19 bases between them. The CDR3 coding sequence is TGTGCCAGCACCCCCTTAGGGACATCGGGGACCCAGTACTTC. Its translation: CASTPLGTSGTQYF.

The V and J genes are TRBV11-2 and TRBJ2-3, with TRBD1 as a possible D gene (6 bases). V lost 1 base, J lost 2 bases, and 10 bases lay in between. The CDR3 is made up of 15 amino acids. The V gene's germline CDR1 is SGHAT and CDR2 FQNNGV. The CDR3 loop is CASSLVSGATDTQYF. CDR3 nucleotides: TGTGCCAGCAGCTTAGTTTCAGGGGCCACAGATACGCAGTATTTT.

The chain joins TRBV5-6 to TRBJ2-7; 12 bases line up with TRBD2. J was trimmed by 4 bases and V by 4 bases; bases with no gene match: 15. CDR1 and CDR2 from the germline V gene are SGHDT and YYEEEE. The CDR3 sequence is 18 residues long. CDR3 coding DNA: TGTGCCAGCAGCGGGGGGTGGAGACTAGCGGGAGATTTGTACGAGCAGTACTTC. Amino acids: CASSGGWRLAGDLYEQYF.

This clone occurred a few times. This sequence joins TRBV2 and TRBJ1-5; 7 nucleotides align to TRBD1. The trim removed 6 bases at V and 3 bases at J, leaving 8 bases unmatched. This CDR3 has 15 amino acids. Looked up from germline, CDR1 is SNHLY and CDR2 is FYNNEI. CDR3 protein: CASREGQQYNQPQHF. In DNA, the CDR3 is TGTGCCAGCAGGGAGGGACAGCAGTACAATCAGCCCCAGCATTTT.

The V gene is TRBV9, the J gene TRBJ2-3; a weak D match, TRBD2 (6 bases). CDR1 and CDR2 (germline): SGDLS, YYNGEE. Trimming stripped 4 bases from V and 9 bases from J, with 24 bases between. The CDR3 is 16 amino acids. CDR3 sequence reads: CASSRVGTVGRGTQYF. CDR3 nucleotides: TGTGCCAGCAGCAGGGTCGGAACCGTCGGGAGAGGCACGCAGTATTTT.

A few counts support this clone. The CDR3 reads CASSLTISGYEQYF. CDR3 sequence (DNA): TGTGCCAGCAGCTTAACAATTAGCGGCTACGAGCAGTACTTC. The V call is TRBV11-2, the J call TRBJ2-7; D is possibly TRBD2 (6 bases). The germline V gene encodes CDR1 SGHAT and CDR2 FQNNGV. Trimming left V 2 bases short and J 3 bases short, with 11 bases between. This CDR3 has 14 amino acids.

This rearrangement joins TRBV4-1 to TRBJ2-5, with a possible D match to TRBD2 (6 bases). The germline V gene has CDR1 MGHRA and CDR2 YSYEKL. The CDR3 runs 14 residues. Deletions cut 0 bases from V and 6 bases from J, with 11 bases between. The CDR3 sequence: CASSQDAGSKTQYF. CDR3 sequence (DNA): TGCGCCAGCAGCCAAGATGCGGGGAGCAAGACCCAGTACTTC.

The rearrangement uses TRBV3-1 (or the pseudogene TRBV3-2) and TRBJ2-1; TRBD2 agrees at 13 bases. Unmatched junction bases numbered 18, after V lost 4 bases and J lost 0 bases. CDR1 is LGHDT and CDR2 is YNNKEL in the germline V gene (reference sequence). CDR3 length: 22 residues. The CDR3 DNA follows: TGTGCCAGCAGCCGAGTTACCGGGACTAGCGGGAACCGGGAACTCTCCTACAATGAGCAGTTCTTC. Protein: CASSRVTGTSGNRELSYNEQFF.

This clone was detected only a few times. The chain's CDR3 is CASSFGQNYGYTF. CDR3 DNA sequence: TGTGCCAGCAGCTTTGGACAGAACTATGGCTACACCTTC. This chain connects TRBV11-2 to TRBJ1-2; the D gene is possibly TRBD1 (6 bases). V was cut by 3 bases and J by 2 bases, with 7 bases left in between. Per germline, CDR1 SGHAT and CDR2 FQNNGV. This CDR3 contains 13 residues.